Below are 19 T cell receptor beta chains sequenced from a single sample in a study of OX40 agonist ivuxolimab in advanced cancers. Profiled with immunoSEQ multiplex PCR; TCRdb holds only in-frame clones, not every one. This table holds about 79,000 clones, 85% to 95% found once. Sequencing was performed on CD4+ or CD8+ T cells sorted from blood, taken in a trial of the OX40 agonist ivuxolimab. Every receptor here comes from an adult with an advanced solid tumor such as melanoma, head and neck, liver or kidney cancer.

J is TRBJ2-5 and V is TRBV7-9; D not resolved. The CDR3 has 14 amino acids. CDR1 SEHNR and CDR2 FQNEAQ come from the germline V gene (reference sequence). Trimming took 1 base from V and 7 from J, leaving 13 bases between them. The DNA for the CDR3 is TGTGCCAGCAGCTTAGTAGCCCCCCCTGTGACCCAGTACTTC. It yields the protein CASSLVAPPVTQYF.

J is TRBJ2-7 and V is TRBV19; 7 bases agree with TRBD1. There are 16 residues in the CDR3. Unmatched junction bases numbered 11, after V lost 3 bases and J lost 3 bases. CDR1 LNHDA and CDR2 SQIVND come from the germline V gene (reference sequence). DNA for the CDR3: TGTGCCAGTAGTATGAGAGGGACAGAAAAAATCTACGAGCAGTACTTC. Encoded protein: CASSMRGTEKIYEQYF.

The chain uses TRBV7-8 and TRBJ1-5; D is uncertain. Trimming took off 5 bases at V and 5 bases at J, with 13 bases between the two ends. The CDR3 spans 14 residues. CDR1 and CDR2 from the germline V gene are SGHVS and FQNEAQ. The CDR3 sequence is CASSEWTADQPQHF. For the CDR3, the DNA is TGTGCCAGCAGCGAGTGGACGGCCGATCAGCCCCAGCATTTT.

This clone turned up a few times. The same CDR3 can be traced to other DNA sequences in this sample. The CDR3 here is CASSPMGLAVYNEQFF. The CDR3 DNA reads TGTGCCAGCAGCCCTATGGGACTAGCGGTCTACAATGAGCAGTTCTTC. V and J are TRBV9 and TRBJ2-1; 11 bases are a match to TRBD2. This CDR3 spans 16 amino acids. V lost 4 bases, J lost 3 bases, and 6 bases stayed unmatched. Germline V CDR1 and CDR2: SGDLS, YYNGEE.

The chain couples TRBV29-1 to TRBJ2-4; no clear D. The CDR3 has 14 residues. V lost 5 bases, J lost 0 bases, and 11 bases lay in between. CDR1 and CDR2 (germline): SQVTM, ANQGSEA. CDR3 sequence (DNA): TGCAGCGTTCGCGAAAATCTAGCCAAAAACATTCAGTACTTC. Amino acids: CSVRENLAKNIQYF.

Notes on this clone: Other DNA sequences in this specimen translate into the identical CDR3. J is TRBJ2-1 and V is TRBV6-5; 12 bases are a match to TRBD2. CDR3 length equals 14 residues. Per the germline V gene, CDR1 is MNHEY and CDR2 is SVGAGI. With V trimmed by 5 bases and J by 4 bases, 0 bases remained unmatched. DNA of the CDR3: TGTGCCAGCAGTCTAGCGGGGGGGTACAATGAGCAGTTCTTC. This sequence encodes CASSLAGGYNEQFF.

The J gene is TRBJ1-2, the V gene TRBV14, with 10 bases fitting TRBD1. V gave up 5 bases and J gave up 4 bases; unmatched junction bases: 10. CDR1 and CDR2 from the germline V gene are SGHDN and FVKESK. The CDR3 is 16 residues long. The CDR3: CASSEVRTGGTYGYTF. The DNA for the CDR3 is TGTGCCAGCAGCGAGGTCCGGACAGGGGGTACCTATGGCTACACCTTC.

The V and J genes are TRBV6-6 and TRBJ1-1; 7 bases fit TRBD1. The CDR3 runs 15 residues. In germline, CDR1 is MNHNY, CDR2 SVGAGI (reference sequence). After removal of 0 bases from V and 3 bases from J, the junction contained 4 bases not matched to a gene. The chain's CDR3 is CASSYSPTGDTEAFF. The CDR3 DNA follows: TGTGCCAGCAGTTACTCCCCTACAGGGGACACTGAAGCTTTCTTT.

The chain combines TRBV4-1 with TRBJ1-5; 7 bases line up with TRBD1. Losses at the gene ends were 2 bases for V and 0 bases for J; bases not matched to a gene: 4. Germline V lookup: CDR1 MGHRA, CDR2 YSYEKL. This CDR3 is built from 16 residues. CDR3 protein: CASSQFDRDSNQPQHF. The CDR3 DNA reads as TGCGCCAGCAGCCAATTTGACAGGGATAGCAATCAGCCCCAGCATTTT.

This clone was observed a few times. This chain uses TRBV25-1 with TRBJ1-1, with D possibly matching TRBD1 (5 bases). The CDR3 sequence is 12 residues long. Germline V gives CDR1 MGHDK, CDR2 SYGVNS. Between the trimmed V and J ends, which lost 2 bases and 10 bases, there was a span of 11 bases. The DNA for the CDR3 is TGTGCCAGCAGTGAAGGGGCAGGGATAGCTTTCTTT. Translated: CASSEGAGIAFF.

This sequence joins TRBV2 and TRBJ2-4; D may be TRBD2 (6 bases). The V end lost 8 bases, the J end lost 8 bases, and 13 bases lay between the germline ends. The CDR3 is 12 residues long. Germline values: CDR1 SNHLY, CDR2 FYNNEI. The CDR3 nucleotides are TGTGCCAGCTGTGCTAGGAGGGACATTCAGTACTTC. Protein: CASCARRDIQYF.

This chain connects TRBV4-2 to TRBJ2-3, with D uncertain. The germline gives CDR1 LGHNA, CDR2 YNFKEQ. Trimming took 0 bases from V and 2 from J, leaving 6 bases between them. The length of the CDR3 is 14 residues. CDR3 sequence: CASSQELLTDTQYF. The CDR3 bases are TGTGCCAGCAGCCAAGAACTTCTCACAGATACGCAGTATTTT.

This chain connects TRBV5-1 to TRBJ2-7; tentative D call: TRBD1 (6 bases). There are 13 residues in the CDR3. V was trimmed by 4 bases and J by 4 bases, leaving 12 bases between them. Germline V gene lookup returns CDR1 SGHRS and CDR2 YFSETQ. The CDR3 nucleotides are TGCGCCAGCAGCGCCGGACAGATATACGAGCAGTACTTC. Amino acids: CASSAGQIYEQYF.

This clone appeared a single time. CDR3 in amino acids: CASSVGRVAYNSPLHF. CDR3 DNA: TGTGCCAGCAGCGTAGGGAGGGTGGCCTATAATTCACCCCTCCACTTT. The chain employs TRBV5-4 and TRBJ1-6; the D is unclear. This CDR3 region has 16 residues. Germline CDR1 is SGHNT and CDR2 is YYREEE (reference sequence). Trimming removed 4 bases at V and 2 bases at J, with 13 bases between.

This clone was found once. The rearrangement joins TRBV6-5 to TRBJ2-5; weak D call: TRBD1 (5 bases). Germline CDR1 is MNHEY and CDR2 is SVGAGI. The CDR3 sequence is 14 residues long. Trimming took 5 bases from V and 6 from J, leaving 16 bases between them. DNA of the CDR3: TGTGCCAGCAGTCACGGCCAGGGAACGAAGACCCAGTACTTC. Translation: CASSHGQGTKTQYF.

CDR3 in amino acids: CASSQDFGYEQYF. The CDR3 nucleotides are TGCGCCAGCAGCCAAGATTTCGGCTACGAGCAGTACTTC. V gene TRBV4-1 combines with J gene TRBJ2-7, with unresolved D. The CDR3 contains 13 residues. V lost 0 bases, J lost 3 bases, and 6 bases lay in between. Germline CDR1 reads MGHRA; CDR2 reads YSYEKL.

The chain has TRBV6-5 and TRBJ2-2; D call uncertain. The V and J ends lost 2 bases and 8 bases respectively, with 12 bases between them. CDR3 length: 14 amino acids. Per germline, CDR1 MNHEY and CDR2 SVGAGI. DNA for the CDR3: TGTGCCAGCAGTTACATGGCCTTGGGGGGGGAGCTGTTTTTT. Protein: CASSYMALGGELFF.

The chain is built from TRBV5-1 and TRBJ2-1; TRBD2 aligns across 8 bases. Trimming took 3 bases from V and 8 from J; bases not matched to a gene: 10. Germline lookup yields CDR1 SGHRS and CDR2 YFSETQ. The CDR3 is 15 amino acids. In nucleotides, the CDR3 is TGCGCCAGCAGCTCCCGGACTAGCCCTTTCGATGAGCAGTTCTTC. It encodes CASSSRTSPFDEQFF. Based on the CDR3 plus reference TRBV5-1 and TRBJ2-1, the full variable domain is KAGVTQTPRYLIKTRGQQVTLSCSPISGHRSVSWYQQTPGQGLQFLFEYFSETQRNKGNFPGRFSGRQFSNSRSEMNVSTLELGDSALYLCASSSRTSPFDEQFFGPGTRLTVL.

The chain joins TRBV9 to TRBJ2-1, with 12 nucleotides matching TRBD2. Germline CDR1 reads SGDLS; CDR2 reads YYNGEE. The CDR3 runs to 15 residues. The ends lost 3 bases at V and 5 bases at J; junction bases unmatched: 3. The CDR3 here is CASSAGLAGNNEQFF. CDR3 DNA: TGTGCCAGCAGCGCAGGACTAGCGGGGAACAATGAGCAGTTCTTC.